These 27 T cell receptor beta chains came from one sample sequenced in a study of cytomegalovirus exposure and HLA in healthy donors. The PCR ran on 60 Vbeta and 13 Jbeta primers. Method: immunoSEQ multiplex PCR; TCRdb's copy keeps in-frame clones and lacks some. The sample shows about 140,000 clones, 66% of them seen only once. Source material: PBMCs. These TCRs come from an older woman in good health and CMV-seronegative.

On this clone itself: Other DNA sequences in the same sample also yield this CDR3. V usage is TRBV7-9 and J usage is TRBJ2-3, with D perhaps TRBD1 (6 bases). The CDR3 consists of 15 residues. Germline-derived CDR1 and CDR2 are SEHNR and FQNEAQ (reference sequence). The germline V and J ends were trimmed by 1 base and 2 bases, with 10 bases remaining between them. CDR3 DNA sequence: TGTGCCAGCAGCTTAGGAGGGGGAGCCACAGATACGCAGTATTTT. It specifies CASSLGGGATDTQYF.

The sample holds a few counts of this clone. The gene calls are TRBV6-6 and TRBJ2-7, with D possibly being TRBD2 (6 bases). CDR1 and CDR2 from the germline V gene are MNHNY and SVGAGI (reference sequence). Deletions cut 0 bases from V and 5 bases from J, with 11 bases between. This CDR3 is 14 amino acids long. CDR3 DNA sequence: TGTGCCAGCAGTTACTCGGGTCGGGGGAACGAGCAGTACTTC. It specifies CASSYSGRGNEQYF.

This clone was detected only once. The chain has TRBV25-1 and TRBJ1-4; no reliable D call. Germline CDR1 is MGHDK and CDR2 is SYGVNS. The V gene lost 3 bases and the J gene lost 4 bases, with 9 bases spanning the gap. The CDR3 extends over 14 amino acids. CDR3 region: CASSEHGGNEKLFF. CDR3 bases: TGTGCCAGCAGTGAGCACGGAGGTAATGAAAAACTGTTTTTT.

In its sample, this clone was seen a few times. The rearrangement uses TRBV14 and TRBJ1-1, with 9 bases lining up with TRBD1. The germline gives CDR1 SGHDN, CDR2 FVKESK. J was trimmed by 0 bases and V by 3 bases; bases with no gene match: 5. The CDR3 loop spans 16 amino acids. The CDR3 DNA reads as TGTGCCAGCAGCCAGGGACAGGGCACCGTGAACACTGAAGCTTTCTTT. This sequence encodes CASSQGQGTVNTEAFF.

CDR3 sequence reads: CSVAQGQETQYF. CDR3 DNA: TGCAGCGTTGCGCAGGGGCAAGAGACCCAGTACTTC. The chain recombines TRBV29-1 with TRBJ2-5; D may be TRBD1 (6 bases). CDR3 length: 12 residues. V was cut by 4 bases and J by 2 bases, with 8 bases left in between. The V gene's germline CDR1 is SQVTM and CDR2 ANQGSEA.

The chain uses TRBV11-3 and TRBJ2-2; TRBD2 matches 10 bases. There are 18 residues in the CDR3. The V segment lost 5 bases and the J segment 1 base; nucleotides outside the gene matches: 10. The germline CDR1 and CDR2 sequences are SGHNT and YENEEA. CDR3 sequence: CASSPGVAGGLNTGELFF. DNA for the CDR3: TGTGCCAGCAGCCCGGGGGTAGCGGGGGGCCTGAACACCGGGGAGCTGTTTTTT. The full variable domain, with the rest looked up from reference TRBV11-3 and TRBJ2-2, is EAGVVQSPRYKIIEKKQPVAFWCNPISGHNTLYWYLQNLGQGPELLIRYENEEAVDDSQLPKDRFSAERLKGVDSTLKIQPAELGDSAVYLCASSPGVAGGLNTGELFFGEGSRLTVL.

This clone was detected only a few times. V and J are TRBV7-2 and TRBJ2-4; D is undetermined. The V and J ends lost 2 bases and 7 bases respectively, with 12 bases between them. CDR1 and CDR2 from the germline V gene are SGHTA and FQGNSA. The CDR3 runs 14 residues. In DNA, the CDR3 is TGTGCCAGCAGCTTACGCACGGCCGGGAACATTCAGTACTTC. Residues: CASSLRTAGNIQYF.

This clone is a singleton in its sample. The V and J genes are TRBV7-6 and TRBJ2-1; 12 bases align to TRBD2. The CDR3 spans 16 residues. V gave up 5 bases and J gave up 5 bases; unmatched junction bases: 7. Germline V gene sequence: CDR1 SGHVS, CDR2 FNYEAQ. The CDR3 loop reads CASSPTSGRFNNEQFF. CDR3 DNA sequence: TGTGCCAGCAGCCCCACTAGCGGGAGGTTTAACAATGAGCAGTTCTTC.

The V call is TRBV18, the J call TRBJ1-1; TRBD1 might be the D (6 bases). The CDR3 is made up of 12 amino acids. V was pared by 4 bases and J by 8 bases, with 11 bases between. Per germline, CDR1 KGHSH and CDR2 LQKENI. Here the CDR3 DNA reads TGTGCCAGCTCACGGGACATCCCGGAAGCTTTCTTT. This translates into CASSRDIPEAFF.

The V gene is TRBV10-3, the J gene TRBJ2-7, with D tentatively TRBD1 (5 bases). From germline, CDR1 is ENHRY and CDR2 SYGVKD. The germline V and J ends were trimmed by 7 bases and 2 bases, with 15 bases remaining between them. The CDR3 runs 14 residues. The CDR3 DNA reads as TGTGCCATCACCCGGACCCAGGGAACCTACGAGCAGTACTTC. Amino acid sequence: CAITRTQGTYEQYF.

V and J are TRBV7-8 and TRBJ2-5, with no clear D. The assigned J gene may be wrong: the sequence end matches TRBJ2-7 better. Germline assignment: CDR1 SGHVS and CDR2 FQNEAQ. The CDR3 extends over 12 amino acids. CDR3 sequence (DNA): TGTGCCAGCAGTCTAGATTTCCCCGAGCAGTACTTC. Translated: CASSLDFPEQYF.

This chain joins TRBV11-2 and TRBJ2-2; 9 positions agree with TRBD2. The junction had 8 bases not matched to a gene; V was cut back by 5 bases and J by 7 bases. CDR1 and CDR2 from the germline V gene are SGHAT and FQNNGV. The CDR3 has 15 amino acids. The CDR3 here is CASSEQGLAGGELFF. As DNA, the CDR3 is TGTGCCAGCAGCGAGCAGGGACTAGCCGGCGGGGAGCTGTTTTTT.

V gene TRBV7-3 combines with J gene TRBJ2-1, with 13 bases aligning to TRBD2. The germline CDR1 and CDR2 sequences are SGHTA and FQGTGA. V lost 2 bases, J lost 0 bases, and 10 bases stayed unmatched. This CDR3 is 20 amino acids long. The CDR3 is CASSLRSTSGGSISYNEQFF. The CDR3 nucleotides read TGTGCCAGCAGCTTACGGTCGACTAGCGGGGGGAGTATCTCCTACAATGAGCAGTTCTTC.

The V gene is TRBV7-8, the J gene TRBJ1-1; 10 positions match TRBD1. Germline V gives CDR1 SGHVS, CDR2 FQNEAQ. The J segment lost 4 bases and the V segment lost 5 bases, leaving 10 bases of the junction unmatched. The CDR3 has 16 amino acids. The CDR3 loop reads CASSPTTGGIGTEAFF. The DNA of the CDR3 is TGTGCCAGCAGCCCAACGACAGGGGGCATTGGCACTGAAGCTTTCTTT.

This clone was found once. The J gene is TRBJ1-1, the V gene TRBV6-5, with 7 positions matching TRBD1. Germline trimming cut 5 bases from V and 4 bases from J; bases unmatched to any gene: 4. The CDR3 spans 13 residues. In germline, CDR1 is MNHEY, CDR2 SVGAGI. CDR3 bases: TGTGCCAGCAGTGACAGGGAAGTCACTGAAGCTTTCTTT. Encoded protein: CASSDREVTEAFF.

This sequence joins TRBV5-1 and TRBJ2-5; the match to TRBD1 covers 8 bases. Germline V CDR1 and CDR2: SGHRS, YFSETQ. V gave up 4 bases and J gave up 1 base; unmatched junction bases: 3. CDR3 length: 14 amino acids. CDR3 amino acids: CASSNTGGQETQYF. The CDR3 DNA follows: TGCGCCAGCAGCAATACAGGGGGCCAAGAGACCCAGTACTTC.

CDR3 nucleotides: TGTGCCAGCAGTGACCTGACAGGGAAAGAGACCCAGTACTTC. Its translation: CASSDLTGKETQYF. The chain uses TRBV2 and TRBJ2-5; 7 positions agree with TRBD1. The germline V gene encodes CDR1 SNHLY and CDR2 FYNNEI. V was clipped by 3 bases and J by 3 bases; unmatched bases: 4. The CDR3 is 14 amino acids.

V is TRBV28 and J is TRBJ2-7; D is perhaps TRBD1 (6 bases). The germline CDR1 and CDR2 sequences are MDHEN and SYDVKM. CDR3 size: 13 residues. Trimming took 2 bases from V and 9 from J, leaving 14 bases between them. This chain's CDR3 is CASSLLQGLGQYF. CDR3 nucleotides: TGTGCCAGCAGTTTACTACAGGGTTTGGGGCAGTACTTC.

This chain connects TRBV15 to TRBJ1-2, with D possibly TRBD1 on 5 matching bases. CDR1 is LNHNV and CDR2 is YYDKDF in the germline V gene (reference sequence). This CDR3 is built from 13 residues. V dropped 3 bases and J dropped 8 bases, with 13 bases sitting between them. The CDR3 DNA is TGTGCCACCAGCAGTGTAGCGGGGGGAGGCTACACCTTC. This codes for CATSSVAGGGYTF.

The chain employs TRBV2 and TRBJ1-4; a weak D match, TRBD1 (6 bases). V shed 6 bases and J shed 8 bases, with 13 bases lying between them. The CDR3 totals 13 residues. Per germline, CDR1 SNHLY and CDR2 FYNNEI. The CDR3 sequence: CASRGGTGEKLFF. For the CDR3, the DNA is TGTGCCAGCAGAGGGGGAACTGGGGAAAAACTGTTTTTT.

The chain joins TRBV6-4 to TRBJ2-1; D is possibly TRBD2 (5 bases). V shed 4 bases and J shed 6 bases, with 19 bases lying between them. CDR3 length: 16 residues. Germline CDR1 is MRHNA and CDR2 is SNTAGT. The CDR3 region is CASSADLEAPANEQFF. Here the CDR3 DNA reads TGTGCCAGCAGTGCGGACCTGGAGGCTCCGGCCAATGAGCAGTTCTTC.

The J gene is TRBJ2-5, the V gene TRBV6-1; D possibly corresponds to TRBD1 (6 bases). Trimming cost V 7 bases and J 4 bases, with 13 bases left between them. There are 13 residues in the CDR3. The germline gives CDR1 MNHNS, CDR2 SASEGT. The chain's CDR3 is CASTMGARETQYF. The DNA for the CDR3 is TGTGCCAGCACGATGGGGGCCCGAGAGACCCAGTACTTC.

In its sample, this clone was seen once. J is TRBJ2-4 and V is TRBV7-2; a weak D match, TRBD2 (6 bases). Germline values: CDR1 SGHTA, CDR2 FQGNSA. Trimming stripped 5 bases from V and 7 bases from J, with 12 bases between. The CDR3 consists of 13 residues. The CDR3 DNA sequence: TGTGCCAGCAGCCCCGGTGGGGGGAACATTCAGTACTTC. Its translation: CASSPGGGNIQYF.

Written as DNA, the CDR3 is TGTGCCACCAGCAGAGATGGGGCCGGACAGGGGGCGGATGGAAACACCATATATTTT. Protein: CATSRDGAGQGADGNTIYF. V is TRBV15 and J is TRBJ1-3; 11 positions match TRBD1. The V gene end was trimmed by 0 bases and the J gene end by 3 bases; junction bases not matched to a gene: 10. The CDR3 runs 19 residues. Germline lookup yields CDR1 LNHNV and CDR2 YYDKDF (reference sequence).

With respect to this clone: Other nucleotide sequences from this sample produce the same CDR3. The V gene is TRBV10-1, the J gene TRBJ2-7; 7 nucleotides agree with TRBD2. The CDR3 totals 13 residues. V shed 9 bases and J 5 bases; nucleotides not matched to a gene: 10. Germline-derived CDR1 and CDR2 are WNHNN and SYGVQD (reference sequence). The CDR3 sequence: CASRVAGVHEQYF. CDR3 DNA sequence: TGCGCCAGTAGGGTGGCGGGGGTGCACGAGCAGTACTTC.

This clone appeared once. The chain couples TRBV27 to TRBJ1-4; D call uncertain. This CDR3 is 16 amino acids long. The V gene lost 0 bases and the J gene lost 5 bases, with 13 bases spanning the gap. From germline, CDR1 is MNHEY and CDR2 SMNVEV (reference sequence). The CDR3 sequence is CASSLSFGRANEKLFF. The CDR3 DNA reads TGTGCCAGCAGTTTATCGTTCGGGCGGGCAAATGAAAAACTGTTTTTT.

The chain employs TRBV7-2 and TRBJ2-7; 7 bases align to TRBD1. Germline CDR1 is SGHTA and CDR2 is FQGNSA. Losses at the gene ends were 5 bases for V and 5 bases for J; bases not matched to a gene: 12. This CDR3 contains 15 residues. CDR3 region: CASSLAGNRGHEQYF. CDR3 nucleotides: TGTGCCAGCAGCCTGGCCGGGAACAGGGGACACGAGCAGTACTTC.